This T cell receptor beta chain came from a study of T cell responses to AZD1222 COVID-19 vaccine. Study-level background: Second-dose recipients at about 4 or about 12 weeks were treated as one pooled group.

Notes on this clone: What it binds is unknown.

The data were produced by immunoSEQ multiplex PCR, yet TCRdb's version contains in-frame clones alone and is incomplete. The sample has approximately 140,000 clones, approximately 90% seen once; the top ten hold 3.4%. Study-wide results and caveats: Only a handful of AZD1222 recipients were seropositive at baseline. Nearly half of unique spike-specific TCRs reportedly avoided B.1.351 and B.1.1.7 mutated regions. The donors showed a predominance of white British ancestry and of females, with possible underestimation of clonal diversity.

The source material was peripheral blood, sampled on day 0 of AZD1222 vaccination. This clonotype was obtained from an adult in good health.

The CDR3, as DNA: TGTGCCAGCTCACCAACGACCGGGACTAGTCTTTTTGGCACCATATATTTT. Encoded protein: CASSPTTGTSLFGTIYF. This sequence joins TRBV18 and TRBJ1-3; D perhaps matches TRBD1 (5 bases). Trimming took 2 bases from V and 9 from J, leaving 23 bases between them. This CDR3 contains 17 residues. Germline lookup yields CDR1 KGHSH and CDR2 LQKENI.